Listed below are T cell receptor beta chains from one sample, sequenced in a study of beta chain features in type 1 diabetes. The repertoire was sequenced with immunoSEQ multiplex PCR; TCRdb's copy has only in-frame clones and lacks some. The table shows 150,000 to 200,000 clones, with over 55% occurring only once. The sequencing sample was made of naive CD4+ T cells from blood. The receptor set was obtained from a man aged 25-40 years with type 1 diabetes. The CDR3 runs from the conserved cysteine through the conserved F or W. The D gene is left open where the match is weak. Only part of the rows carry a size: once, few, many, or a class if the clone is expanded.

D gene | J gene | V gene | clone size | CDR3 protein | CDR3 DNA
TRBD1 | TRBJ1-5 | TRBV5-1 | - | CASSSGTELSSPQHF | TGCGCCAGCAGCTCCGGGACAGAGTTATCATCGCCCCAGCATTTT
- | TRBJ2-6 | TRBV4-3 | - | CASSPMYSGANVLTF | TGCGCCAGCAGCCCCATGTACTCTGGGGCCAACGTCCTGACTTTC
TRBD2 | TRBJ2-5 | TRBV18 | - | CASSPRSSGEYQETQYF | TGTGCCAGCTCACCAAGGTCCAGCGGGGAGTACCAAGAGACCCAGTACTTC
TRBD2 | TRBJ2-1 | TRBV28 | - | CASSFPSGGSDEQFF | TGTGCCAGCAGTTTTCCTAGCGGGGGTAGTGATGAGCAGTTCTTC
- | TRBJ2-7 | TRBV29-1 | - | CSVNSGISYEQYF | TGCAGCGTTAACTCAGGGATCTCCTACGAGCAGTACTTC
- | TRBJ2-1 | TRBV9 | - | CASSGTDYNEQFF | TGTGCCAGCAGCGGGACAGATTACAATGAGCAGTTCTTC
TRBD1 | TRBJ2-4 | TRBV15 | - | CATSPQWTEGAIQYF | TGTGCCACCAGTCCTCAGTGGACCGAGGGGGCCATTCAGTACTTC
TRBD1 | TRBJ2-1 | TRBV7-6 | once | CASSFYGRDRGSFSYNEQFF | TGTGCCAGCAGTTTCTACGGGAGGGACAGGGGGTCATTCTCCTACAATGAGCAGTTCTTC
TRBD2 | TRBJ2-7 | TRBV25-1 | - | CASSGSGGSYEQYF | TGTGCCAGCAGTGGGAGCGGGGGTTCCTACGAGCAGTACTTC
- | TRBJ2-1 | TRBV4-1 | - | CASSQDRQRGANNNEQFF | TGCGCCAGCAGCCAAGATCGTCAACGGGGGGCCAATAACAATGAGCAGTTCTTC
- | TRBJ1-6 | TRBV2 | - | CASTGQNSPLHF | TGTGCCAGCACTGGGCAGAATTCACCCCTCCACTTT
TRBD1 | TRBJ1-5 | TRBV30 | few | CAWSVTLGQGGDQPQHF | TGTGCCTGGAGTGTAACCTTGGGACAGGGTGGCGATCAGCCCCAGCATTTT
- | TRBJ1-1 | TRBV29-1 | - | CSVEPGSNTEAFF | TGCAGCGTTGAACCGGGGTCGAACACTGAAGCTTTCTTT
TRBD2 | TRBJ2-3 | TRBV5-4 | - | CASSLRGETDTQYF | TGTGCCAGCAGCTTGCGGGGGGAGACAGATACGCAGTATTTT
TRBD2 | TRBJ2-3 | TRBV29-1 | few | CSVESALTSGRTDTQYF | TGCAGCGTTGAATCCGCCTTGACTAGCGGGAGGACAGATACGCAGTATTTT
TRBD2 | TRBJ2-1 | TRBV7-7 | - | CASSPGLAHNEQFF | TGTGCCAGCAGCCCCGGACTAGCACACAATGAGCAGTTCTTC
TRBD1 | TRBJ1-4 | TRBV29-1 | - | CSGRQGDNEKLFF | TGCAGCGGCCGACAGGGGGATAATGAAAAACTGTTTTTT
- | TRBJ2-3 | TRBV5-1 | - | CASSFSSGTITDTQYF | TGCGCCAGCAGCTTCAGCTCGGGGACCATCACAGATACGCAGTATTTT
- | TRBJ2-4 | TRBV7-2 | - | CASSTGSIKNIQYF | TGTGCCAGCAGCACGGGGTCGATCAAAAACATTCAGTACTTC
- | TRBJ1-2 | TRBV30 | - | CAWSVLGSYGYTF | TGTGCCTGGAGTGTACTGGGTAGCTATGGCTACACCTTC
- | TRBJ1-6 | TRBV30 | - | CAWSLGPRPNSPLHF | TGTGCCTGGAGTCTGGGACCGCGGCCCAATTCACCCCTCCACTTT
- | TRBJ2-7 | TRBV12-5 | few | CASDRVEQYF | TGTGCTAGTGATCGGGTCGAGCAGTACTTC
- | TRBJ1-2 | TRBV7-2 | - | CASSLTGQSNYGYTF | TGTGCCAGCAGCCTCACCGGACAGAGTAACTATGGCTACACCTTC
- | TRBJ2-5 | TRBV15 | - | CATSRDSQGGTQYF | TGTGCCACCAGCAGAGATTCACAGGGAGGGACCCAGTACTTC
- | TRBJ2-1 | TRBV25-1 | - | CASSESQGVYNEQFF | TGTGCCAGCAGTGAGAGCCAAGGGGTCTACAATGAGCAGTTCTTC
TRBD1 | TRBJ2-1 | TRBV29-1 | - | CSVELTTGWNEQFF | TGCAGCGTTGAACTTACGACAGGGTGGAATGAGCAGTTCTTC
- | TRBJ2-1 | TRBV13 | few | CASSFPGVSYNEQFF | TGTGCCAGCAGTTTTCCAGGAGTCTCCTACAATGAGCAGTTCTTC
TRBD2 | TRBJ2-3 | TRBV5-1 | - | CASSFLAGRDTQYF | TGCGCCAGCAGCTTTCTAGCGGGTCGAGATACGCAGTATTTT
- | TRBJ2-1 | TRBV25-1 | few | CASSDYQASYNEQFF | TGTGCCAGCAGTGACTACCAAGCCTCCTACAATGAGCAGTTCTTC
- | TRBJ2-5 | TRBV29-1 | once | CSVDAVGLVGETQYF | TGCAGCGTTGATGCGGTAGGGTTGGTAGGGGAGACCCAGTACTTC
TRBD1 | TRBJ1-5 | TRBV6-5 | - | CASRDGQGANQPQHF | TGTGCCAGCAGGGATGGACAGGGGGCTAATCAGCCCCAGCATTTT
TRBD1 | TRBJ2-1 | TRBV7-8 | - | CASSLGRQGSISYNEQFF | TGTGCCAGCAGCTTAGGACGACAGGGTTCGATCTCCTACAATGAGCAGTTCTTC
- | TRBJ1-1 | TRBV20-1 | - | CSALLNTEAFF | TGCAGTGCTCTGTTGAACACTGAAGCTTTCTTT
- | TRBJ2-2 | TRBV18 | - | CASSPSGNTGELFF | TGTGCCAGCTCACCATCTGGTAACACCGGGGAGCTGTTTTTT
TRBD2 | TRBJ2-3 | TRBV9 | few | CASSPGTSKDTQYF | TGTGCCAGCAGCCCCGGGACTAGCAAAGATACGCAGTATTTT
TRBD1 | TRBJ1-3 | TRBV28 | - | CASRGTGSGNTIYF | TGTGCCAGCAGGGGGACAGGCTCTGGAAACACCATATATTTT
- | TRBJ1-5 | TRBV7-2 | once | CASSSPARESQHF | TGTGCCAGCAGCTCCCCGGCGCGGGAGTCCCAGCATTTT
TRBD1 | TRBJ2-1 | TRBV30 | - | CAWSVDRGHEQFF | TGTGCCTGGAGTGTCGACAGGGGCCATGAGCAGTTCTTC
- | TRBJ1-6 | TRBV7-2 | - | CASSLVDRNSPLHF | TGTGCCAGCAGCTTAGTGGACCGAAATTCACCCCTCCACTTT
- | TRBJ2-2 | TRBV29-1 | few | CSVPPDSNTGELFF | TGCAGCGTTCCCCCGGACTCGAACACCGGGGAGCTGTTTTTT
- | TRBJ1-1 | TRBV30 | few | CAWSNGGNTEAFF | TGTGCCTGGAGTAATGGGGGTAACACTGAAGCTTTCTTT
- | TRBJ2-5 | TRBV9 | - | CASSALGLEETQYF | TGTGCCAGCAGCGCACTGGGTCTTGAAGAGACCCAGTACTTC
- | TRBJ1-2 | TRBV25-1 | - | CASTGSNYGYTF | TGTGCCAGCACAGGGTCTAACTATGGCTACACCTTC
- | TRBJ2-5 | TRBV30 | - | CAWRVRETQYF | TGTGCCTGGAGGGTACGAGAGACCCAGTACTTC
TRBD1 | TRBJ1-4 | TRBV5-1 | - | CASSPGQGMNEKLFF | TGCGCCAGCAGCCCCGGACAGGGAATGAATGAAAAACTGTTTTTT
TRBD2 | TRBJ2-7 | TRBV28 | few | CASNERGGSYEQYF | TGTGCCAGCAACGAGCGGGGGGGCTCCTACGAGCAGTACTTC
- | TRBJ2-3 | TRBV30 | few | CAWSVGLGDTDTQYF | TGTGCCTGGAGTGTGGGCCTAGGGGACACAGATACGCAGTATTTT
- | TRBJ2-7 | TRBV7-9 | - | CASSRDYHEQYF | TGTGCCAGCAGCCGGGATTACCACGAGCAGTACTTC
- | TRBJ1-1 | TRBV10-1 | few | CASSGGQMNTEAFF | TGCGCCAGCAGTGGTGGACAGATGAACACTGAAGCTTTCTTT
- | TRBJ1-1 | TRBV9 | - | CASSVATKGTEAFF | TGTGCCAGCAGCGTAGCGACAAAGGGGACTGAAGCTTTCTTT
- | TRBJ2-7 | TRBV18 | - | CASSPRESYEQYF | TGTGCCAGCTCACCACGTGAGTCCTACGAGCAGTACTTC
TRBD1 | TRBJ2-5 | TRBV9 | - | CASSVVGTGGDGTQYF | TGTGCCAGCAGCGTAGTCGGGACAGGGGGCGATGGGACCCAGTACTTC
TRBD2 | TRBJ2-3 | TRBV4-3 | - | CASSQVGLAGSDTQYF | TGCGCCAGCAGCCAAGTAGGACTAGCAGGATCGGATACGCAGTATTTT
- | TRBJ2-3 | TRBV5-4 | - | CASSSGQYTDTQYF | TGTGCCAGCAGCTCCGGACAGTACACAGATACGCAGTATTTT
- | TRBJ2-7 | TRBV7-2 | - | CASSPRQSYEQYF | TGTGCCAGCAGCCCTCGGCAGAGCTACGAGCAGTACTTC
- | TRBJ2-7 | TRBV20-1 | once | CSARIVDEQYF | TGCAGTGCTAGAATAGTCGACGAGCAGTACTTC
TRBD1 | TRBJ2-7 | TRBV29-1 | - | CSATVQGADEQYF | TGCAGCGCAACAGTACAGGGGGCGGACGAGCAGTACTTC
- | TRBJ2-1 | TRBV5-4 | - | CASSPEPAYNEQFF | TGTGCCAGCAGCCCCGAACCGGCCTACAATGAGCAGTTCTTC
TRBD2 | TRBJ2-1 | TRBV29-1 | few | CSVPGGAFIRSSYNEQFF | TGCAGCGTGCCCGGGGGGGCCTTTATCCGGAGCTCCTACAATGAGCAGTTCTTC
- | TRBJ2-1 | TRBV5-1 | - | CASSLDASPVKQFF | TGCGCCAGCAGCTTGGATGCCTCCCCCGTGAAGCAGTTCTTC